The 28 T cell receptor beta chains below were found in one sample sequenced in a study of cytomegalovirus exposure and HLA in healthy donors. The study ran its PCR with 60 Vbeta and 13 Jbeta primers. The table came from immunoSEQ multiplex PCR; TCRdb's copy has only in-frame clones and leaves some out. The table has about 140,000 clones, 82% seen once. Sequenced sample: PBMCs. The receptor source for this set is a male donor in good health and CMV-seronegative.

The chain uses TRBV7-2 and TRBJ2-7; D is unclear. Germline assignment: CDR1 SGHTA and CDR2 FQGNSA. The CDR3 length is 14 residues. V lost 3 bases to trimming and J lost 3 bases, with 12 bases between them. DNA of the CDR3: TGTGCCAGCAGCTTCTTCCCAGGAAACTACGAGCAGTACTTC. It yields the protein CASSFFPGNYEQYF.

The V and J genes are TRBV14 and TRBJ2-4, with a tentative D call TRBD1 (5 bases). CDR3 length equals 15 residues. V was trimmed by 2 bases and J by 8 bases, leaving 16 bases between them. Germline V CDR1 and CDR2: SGHDN, FVKESK. DNA of the CDR3: TGTGCCAGCAGCCAATACACCGGACATGCGGACATTCAGTACTTC. This codes for CASSQYTGHADIQYF. Variable domain in full (rest from reference TRBV14 and TRBJ2-4): EAGVTQFPSHSVIEKGQTVTLRCDPISGHDNLYWYRRVMGKEIKFLLHFVKESKQDESGMPNNRFLAERTGGTYSTLKVQPAELEDSGVYFCASSQYTGHADIQYFGAGTRLSVL.

This clone was detected once. The genes are TRBV10-1 and TRBJ1-1; D is unclear. The CDR3 contains 16 residues. Germline V gene data show CDR1 as WNHNN and CDR2 as SYGVQD (reference sequence). V lost 0 bases to trimming and J lost 0 bases, with 11 bases between them. The CDR3, as DNA: TGCGCCAGCAGTGAGTCAAGTACACAGATGAACACTGAAGCTTTCTTT. Encoded protein: CASSESSTQMNTEAFF.

This chain uses TRBV11-2 with TRBJ2-5, with D possibly TRBD1 on 6 matching bases. V was cut by 4 bases and J by 1 base, with 7 bases left in between. CDR1 and CDR2 from the germline V gene are SGHAT and FQNNGV. This CDR3 contains 13 residues. Here the CDR3 DNA reads TGTGCCAGCAGCTGGACAGTCCAAGAGACCCAGTACTTC. Residues: CASSWTVQETQYF.

Here the CDR3 DNA reads TGTGCCAGCAGCTTAGGGGTCGGGGGAAGCACTGAAGCTTTCTTT. This encodes CASSLGVGGSTEAFF. This sequence joins TRBV7-9 and TRBJ1-1; the D gene is possibly TRBD1 (5 bases). The CDR3 sequence is 15 residues long. Trimming left V 1 base short and J 4 bases short, with 13 bases between. Germline V gene sequence: CDR1 SEHNR, CDR2 FQNEAQ (reference sequence). The full variable domain, rest sourced from reference TRBV7-9 and TRBJ1-1, is DTGVSQNPRHKITKRGQNVTFRCDPISEHNRLYWYRQTLGQGPEFLTYFQNEAQLEKSRLLSDRFSAERPKGSFSTLEIQRTEQGDSAMYLCASSLGVGGSTEAFFGQGTRLTVV.

The chain couples TRBV9 to TRBJ1-1, with D hard to call. The V gene's germline CDR1 is SGDLS and CDR2 YYNGEE. Trimming removed 1 base from V and 0 bases from J, with 10 bases in between. The length of the CDR3 is 15 residues. CDR3 DNA: TGTGCCAGCAGCGTAACTCCCCACCTGAACACTGAAGCTTTCTTT. Residues: CASSVTPHLNTEAFF.

The chain has TRBV6-4 and TRBJ2-1, with D maybe TRBD2 (5 bases). Per the germline V gene, CDR1 is MRHNA and CDR2 is SNTAGT. Trimming cost V 9 bases and J 8 bases, with 8 bases left between them. CDR3 length: 10 residues. CDR3 amino acids: CARCSDEQFF. The CDR3 DNA is TGTGCCAGGTGTAGCGATGAGCAGTTCTTC.

This chain uses TRBV5-6 with TRBJ2-3; D unresolved. The CDR3 has 12 amino acids. CDR1 and CDR2 (germline): SGHDT, YYEEEE. V was cut by 2 bases and J by 3 bases, with 4 bases left in between. The CDR3: CASSLLTDTQYF. The CDR3, as DNA: TGTGCCAGCAGCTTACTGACAGATACGCAGTATTTT.

The chain combines TRBV19 with TRBJ2-7; TRBD2 aligns across 9 bases. The trim removed 5 bases at V and 2 bases at J, leaving 4 bases unmatched. Germline V gene data show CDR1 as LNHDA and CDR2 as SQIVND (reference sequence). The CDR3 is 14 amino acids. CDR3 loop: CASSPTSGPYEQYF. CDR3 nucleotides: TGTGCCAGTAGTCCGACTAGCGGCCCCTACGAGCAGTACTTC.

This chain uses TRBV6-5 with TRBJ1-4; D call uncertain. The CDR3 has 12 residues. Germline V gene data show CDR1 as MNHEY and CDR2 as SVGAGI. The V gene lost 0 bases and the J gene lost 7 bases, with 3 bases spanning the gap. The CDR3 DNA is TGTGCCAGCAGTTACTCGGCTGAAAAACTGTTTTTT. Residues: CASSYSAEKLFF.

This clone was seen a single time. The chain recombines TRBV7-2 with TRBJ2-1; D gene unclear. The germline V gene encodes CDR1 SGHTA and CDR2 FQGNSA. The CDR3 is 14 residues long. The V end was cut by 10 bases, the J end by 0 bases, with 13 bases between. The CDR3 reads CATQRYSSYNEQFF. DNA of the CDR3: TGTGCCACCCAGAGGTATAGCTCCTACAATGAGCAGTTCTTC.

The genes are TRBV4-2 and TRBJ1-1; a possible D gene is TRBD1 (5 bases). The CDR3 length is 16 residues. Germline CDR1 LGHNA, CDR2 YNFKEQ. Trimming took off 1 base at V and 3 bases at J, with 15 bases between the two ends. Written as DNA, the CDR3 is TGTGCCAGCAGCCAAGTGTTTGGGGCGAGATACACTGAAGCTTTCTTT. Protein sequence: CASSQVFGARYTEAFF.

The chain has TRBV7-7 and TRBJ2-1; 15 positions agree with TRBD2. Germline V gives CDR1 SSHAT, CDR2 FNYEAQ (reference sequence). The CDR3 has 18 residues. The DNA of the CDR3 is TGTGCTGGGGCCGGACTAGCGGGAGGGCCGCCCGGGTTGGATGAGCAGTTCTTC. It is translated as CAGAGLAGGPPGLDEQFF.

The chain carries TRBV28 and TRBJ2-3; D may be TRBD2 (5 bases). CDR1 MDHEN and CDR2 SYDVKM come from the germline V gene. Trimming cost V 6 bases and J 0 bases, with 13 bases left between them. The length of the CDR3 is 15 residues. CDR3 sequence: CASSPSPGSTDTQYF. Written as DNA, the CDR3 is TGTGCCAGCAGCCCCAGTCCGGGGAGCACAGATACGCAGTATTTT.

This rearrangement joins TRBV7-8 to TRBJ2-7, with D unclear. Between the trimmed V and J ends, which lost 6 bases and 4 bases, there was a span of 7 bases. The CDR3 sequence is 11 residues long. Per germline, CDR1 SGHVS and CDR2 FQNEAQ. The CDR3 nucleotides are TGTGCCAGCAGTCAAGAGTACGAGCAGTACTTC. This translates into CASSQEYEQYF.

The chain has TRBV7-9 and TRBJ2-6; 9 bases line up with TRBD1. V trimming: 4 bases; J trimming: 2 bases; junction bases outside the gene matches: 3. The CDR3 is made up of 16 amino acids. Germline-derived CDR1 and CDR2 are SEHNR and FQNEAQ (reference sequence). CDR3 amino acids: CASSSGTGTGANVLTF. Written as DNA, the CDR3 is TGTGCCAGCAGCTCTGGGACAGGGACTGGGGCCAACGTCCTGACTTTC.

The chain carries TRBV29-1 and TRBJ2-7; tentatively, D is TRBD2 (6 bases). The CDR3 consists of 16 residues. Germline CDR1 reads SQVTM; CDR2 reads ANQGSEA. V was cut by 4 bases and J by 4 bases, with 23 bases left in between. The DNA of the CDR3 is TGCAGCGTTGTCGGGGGACGACGCAGGGTAGGTTACGAGCAGTACTTC. It specifies CSVVGGRRRVGYEQYF.

The CDR3 DNA reads TGTGCCAGCAGTAGGCTAGCGGGAGAAGCAGATACGCAGTATTTT. Protein product: CASSRLAGEADTQYF. The chain employs TRBV6-4 and TRBJ2-3; 10 nucleotides agree with TRBD2. This CDR3 has 15 residues. Trimming at V came to 5 bases and at J to 4 bases, leaving 6 bases not matched to a gene. Germline CDR1 and CDR2: MRHNA and SNTAGT.

Of note for this clone: The junction differs from germline at one of its ends, possibly a read error. The chain combines TRBV7-9 with TRBJ1-1; TRBD1 matches 7 bases. The germline V gene has CDR1 SEHNR and CDR2 FQNEAQ (reference sequence). The length of the CDR3 is 15 residues. The CDR3 DNA is TGTTCCAGCAGCTTAGGGCAGGGGGTGAACACTGAAGCTTTCTTT. This codes for CSSSLGQGVNTEAFF. Full variable domain (rest looked up from reference TRBV7-9 and TRBJ1-1): DTGVSQNPRHKITKRGQNVTFRCDPISEHNRLYWYRQTLGQGPEFLTYFQNEAQLEKSRLLSDRFSAERPKGSFSTLEIQRTEQGDSAMYLCSSSLGQGVNTEAFFGQGTRLTVV.

The chain has TRBV5-4 and TRBJ2-4, with D possibly matching TRBD2 (6 bases). CDR3 length: 14 residues. The V end lost 2 bases, the J end lost 3 bases, and 9 bases lay between the germline ends. The V gene's germline CDR1 is SGHNT and CDR2 YYREEE (reference sequence). The CDR3 DNA reads TGTGCCAGCAGCTTTTGGGGGGTCAAAAACATTCAGTACTTC. This encodes CASSFWGVKNIQYF.

The V gene is TRBV5-6, the J gene TRBJ1-5; 7 bases are a match to TRBD1. V was clipped by 2 bases and J by 4 bases; unmatched bases: 9. Germline CDR1 and CDR2: SGHDT and YYEEEE. This CDR3 is 16 amino acids long. CDR3 nucleotides: TGTGCCAGCAGCTTATTCGACAGGGAGCTTAATCAGCCCCAGCATTTT. This codes for CASSLFDRELNQPQHF.

The chain employs TRBV5-6 and TRBJ2-1, with D possibly being TRBD2 (5 bases). Germline CDR1 and CDR2: SGHDT and YYEEEE. The CDR3 is made up of 14 amino acids. Trimming shortened V by 0 bases and J by 5 bases, and 9 bases separated the two germline ends. The CDR3 DNA follows: TGTGCCAGCAGCTTGGGAGGGTGGCACAATGAGCAGTTCTTC. It specifies CASSLGGWHNEQFF. Together with reference TRBV5-6 and TRBJ2-1, the CDR3 gives the full variable domain: DAGVTQSPTHLIKTRGQQVTLRCSPKSGHDTVSWYQQALGQGPQFIFQYYEEEERQRGNFPDRFSGHQFPNYSSELNVNALLLGDSALYLCASSLGGWHNEQFFGPGTRLTVL.

This sequence joins TRBV6-6 and TRBJ2-2; D may be TRBD1 (6 bases). Germline lookup yields CDR1 MNHNY and CDR2 SVGAGI (reference sequence). This CDR3 is 14 amino acids long. Trimming stripped 6 bases from V and 1 base from J, with 9 bases between. CDR3 amino acids: CASRETGNTGELFF. DNA for the CDR3: TGTGCCAGCAGAGAGACAGGGAACACCGGGGAGCTGTTTTTT.

The CDR3 reads CASSVDSSGANVLTF. The CDR3 nucleotides are TGCGCCAGCAGCGTGGACAGTTCTGGGGCCAACGTCCTGACTTTC. The chain combines TRBV5-1 with TRBJ2-6; perhaps TRBD1 as D (6 bases). Germline-derived CDR1 and CDR2 are SGHRS and YFSETQ. V was trimmed by 4 bases and J by 1 base, leaving 9 bases between them. The CDR3 is made up of 15 amino acids.

This chain links TRBV4-1 with TRBJ2-1, with TRBD2 matching 11 bases. CDR3 length equals 15 residues. Trimming removed 4 bases from V and 8 bases from J; junction bases left unmatched: 7. CDR1 is MGHRA, CDR2 YSYEKL, per germline. The CDR3 DNA is TGCGCCAGCAGCCTATCGACTAGCGGGATGGATGAGCAGTTCTTC. This codes for CASSLSTSGMDEQFF.

This chain uses TRBV28 with TRBJ2-7, with 8 bases that match TRBD1. Trimming removed 2 bases from V and 3 bases from J; junction bases left unmatched: 15. The length of the CDR3 is 18 residues. Germline loops: CDR1 MDHEN, CDR2 SYDVKM. For the CDR3, the DNA is TGTGCCAGCAGTTTACCCACCCAATCCGGGACAGGAGACTACGAGCAGTACTTC. Its translation: CASSLPTQSGTGDYEQYF.

The chain uses TRBV19 and TRBJ1-5; 7 bases match TRBD1. CDR3 length: 17 amino acids. CDR1 LNHDA and CDR2 SQIVND come from the germline V gene (reference sequence). Unmatched junction bases numbered 5, after V lost 0 bases and J lost 0 bases. CDR3 sequence reads: CASSIDGGQYSNQPQHF. The CDR3 DNA follows: TGTGCCAGTAGTATAGATGGGGGACAGTATAGCAATCAGCCCCAGCATTTT.

J is TRBJ2-1 and V is TRBV4-1; 12 bases map to TRBD2. The germline V gene encodes CDR1 MGHRA and CDR2 YSYEKL. The CDR3 length is 16 residues. J gave up 8 bases and V 2 bases, and 7 bases lay outside the gene matches. CDR3 protein: CASSQILAGGPYEQFF. The CDR3 coding sequence is TGCGCCAGCAGCCAAATTCTAGCGGGAGGGCCCTATGAGCAGTTCTTC.